This entry is about one TCR beta chain. Antigen specificity is unknown. The PCR had 60 Vbeta and 13 Jbeta primers. Profiled with immunoSEQ multiplex PCR; TCRdb holds only in-frame clones, not every one. Counted here are 170,000 or so clones, around 72% occurring once; the ten biggest clones make up about 3.1%. The data were obtained in a study of cytomegalovirus exposure and HLA in healthy donors. At the level of the study: Earlier findings included some 120 million unique TCR beta sequences obtained from about 180 million T cells.

Germline V gene lookup returns CDR1 MDHEN and CDR2 SYDVKM. Trimming stripped 8 bases from V and 0 bases from J, with 10 bases between. The CDR3 is 13 amino acids. The study's findings and limits: HLA alleles were associated with 15,000 to 20,000 TCR beta sequences in a later analysis at 0.05 false discovery rate.

J is TRBJ1-1 and V is TRBV28; D call uncertain. The sequenced sample consisted of PBMCs. This TCR was recovered from a woman aged 45-65 years in good health and CMV-seropositive. CDR3 loop: CASCCEVNTEAFF. The CDR3 DNA sequence: TGTGCCAGCTGTTGCGAAGTGAACACTGAAGCTTTCTTT.